This TCR beta chain was found in a study of read filtering for tumor transcriptome and immune sequencing. Molecular barcoded adaptors covering alpha/delta and beta/gamma chains were used on approximately 400 ng RNA. MiXCR, applied by TCRdb to the reads, yields one record per CDR3 protein. The repertoire holds about 93,000 distinct CDR3 sequences, about 22% seen once, with about 10% in the top ten. Germline V gives CDR1 LGHDT, CDR2 YNNKEL (reference sequence). The CDR3 consists of 12 residues. The V gene lost 1 base and the J gene lost 3 bases, with 1 base spanning the gap. The sample was a population of CD138-negative cells sorted from bone marrow. The sequence was obtained from a donor at least 40 years old with multiple myeloma. This chain connects TRBV3-1 to TRBJ1-3; D not certain. Written as DNA, the CDR3 is TGTGCCAGCAGCCAAGGTGGAAACACCATATATTTT. Amino acid sequence: CASSQGGNTIYF.